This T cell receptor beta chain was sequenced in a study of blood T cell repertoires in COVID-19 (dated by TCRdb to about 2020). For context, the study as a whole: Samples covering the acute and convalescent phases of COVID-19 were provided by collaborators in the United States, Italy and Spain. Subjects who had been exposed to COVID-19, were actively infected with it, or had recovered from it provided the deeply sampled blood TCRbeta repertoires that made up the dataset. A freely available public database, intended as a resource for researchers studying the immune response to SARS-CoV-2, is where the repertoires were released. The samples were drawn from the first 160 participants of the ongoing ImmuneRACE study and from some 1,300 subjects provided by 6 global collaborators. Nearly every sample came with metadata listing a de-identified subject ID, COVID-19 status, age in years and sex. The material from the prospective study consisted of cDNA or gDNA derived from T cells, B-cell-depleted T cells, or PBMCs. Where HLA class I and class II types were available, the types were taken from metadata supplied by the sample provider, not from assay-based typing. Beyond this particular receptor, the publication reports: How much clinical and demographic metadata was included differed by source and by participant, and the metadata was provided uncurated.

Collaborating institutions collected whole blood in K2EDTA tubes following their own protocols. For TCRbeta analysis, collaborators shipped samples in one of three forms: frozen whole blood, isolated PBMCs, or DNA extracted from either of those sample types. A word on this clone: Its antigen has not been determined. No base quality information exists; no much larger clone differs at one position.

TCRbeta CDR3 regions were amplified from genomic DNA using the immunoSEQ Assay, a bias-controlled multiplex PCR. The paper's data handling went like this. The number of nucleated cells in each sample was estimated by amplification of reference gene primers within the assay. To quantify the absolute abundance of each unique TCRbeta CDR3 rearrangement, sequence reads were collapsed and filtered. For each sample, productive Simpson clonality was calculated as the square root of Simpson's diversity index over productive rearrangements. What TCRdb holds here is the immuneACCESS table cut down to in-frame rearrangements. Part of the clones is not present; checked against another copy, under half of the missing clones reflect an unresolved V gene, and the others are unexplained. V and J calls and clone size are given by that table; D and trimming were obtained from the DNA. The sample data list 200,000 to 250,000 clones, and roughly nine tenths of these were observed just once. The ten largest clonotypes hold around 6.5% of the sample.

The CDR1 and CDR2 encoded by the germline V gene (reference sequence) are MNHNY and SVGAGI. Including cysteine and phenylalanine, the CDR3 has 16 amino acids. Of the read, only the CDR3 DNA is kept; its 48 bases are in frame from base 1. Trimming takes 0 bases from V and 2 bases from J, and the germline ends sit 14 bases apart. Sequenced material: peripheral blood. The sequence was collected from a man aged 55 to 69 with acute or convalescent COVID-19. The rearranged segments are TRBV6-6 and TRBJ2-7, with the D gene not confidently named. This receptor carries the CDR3 CASSYSNFDNPYEQYF. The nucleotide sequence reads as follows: TGTGCCAGCAGTTACTCGAATTTCGACAACCCCTACGAGCAGTACTTC.